This record covers a single T cell receptor (beta chain). Its matching antigen is unknown. This sample was taken from a study of CXCR3-negative and CXCR3-positive naive CD8 T cells. Study-level results: Memory CD8+ T cell repertoires were far less diverse than both naive subsets.

Germline V CDR1 and CDR2: SEHNR, FQNEAQ (reference sequence). The CDR3 length is 17 residues. 5' RACE with UMI labels generated the TRB cDNA libraries. TCRdb reanalyzed the 5' RACE reads and collapses them to one entry per CDR3 protein, without DNA. Its clone listing holds 100,000 to 150,000 distinct CDR3 sequences. This clonotype was sampled from a human donor in good health. Some clones in this sample may be carry-over from other donors' samples. Sequencing was performed on naive CXCR3- CD8+ T cells from blood. Subset of the sample: CD45RO-CCR7+CD27+CD95- naive CD8+ T cells lacking CXCR3 (TNR3-). The chain is built from TRBV7-9 and TRBJ2-3; lacking DNA, the TRBD2 call made by TCRdb goes unchecked. The CDR3 protein is CASSPTGGTYSTDTQYF.